Detailed here is one TCR beta chain. Germline V lookup: CDR1 MNHEY, CDR2 SMNVEV (reference sequence). Trimming left V 5 bases short and J 5 bases short, with 12 bases between. The CDR3 runs 13 residues. These data belong to a study of blood T cell repertoires in COVID-19. Measured with immunoSEQ multiplex PCR; TCRdb has only the in-frame clones, and not every one. The data hold around 320,000 clones, with just under 90% observed a single time. Sequences were obtained from PBMCs or T cells enriched from blood (not recorded which). This chain links TRBV27 with TRBJ1-2; D is unresolved. This receptor was obtained from a woman between 50 and 59 years old who had been exposed to COVID-19. CDR3 residues: CASSPSRLYGYTF. Written as DNA, the CDR3 is TGTGCCAGCAGTCCAAGTAGATTGTATGGCTACACCTTC.